The 22 T cell receptor beta chains reported below all come from one sample, sequenced in a study of vaccination effects on CD4 cells after COVID-19. Their cognate antigens are unknown. CD4+ T cell isolation took place after about nine days of culture. The participants, recipients of two vaccine doses, got either BNT162b2 or mRNA-1273. Assay used: immunoSEQ multiplex PCR; TCRdb lists only in-frame clones, some missing. The sample lists approximately 57,000 clones; 78% were seen once. The input for sequencing was CD4+ T cells from PBMCs cultured without peptide, taken after COVID-19 vaccination. These receptors all stem from a human donor who received a COVID-19 vaccine.

V gene TRBV11-2 combines with J gene TRBJ2-1; TRBD2 aligns across 12 bases. J gave up 4 bases and V 5 bases, and 0 bases lay outside the gene matches. The germline V gene has CDR1 SGHAT and CDR2 FQNNGV. CDR3 length equals 14 residues. CDR3 nucleotide sequence: TGTGCCAGCAGCCTAGCGGGAGGGTACAATGAGCAGTTCTTC. Its protein product is CASSLAGGYNEQFF.

The chain uses TRBV19 and TRBJ2-3; 11 positions match TRBD2. Per germline, CDR1 LNHDA and CDR2 SQIVND (reference sequence). V shed 5 bases, J shed 0 bases, and the junction held 4 bases outside the gene matches. The CDR3 sequence is 16 residues long. The CDR3 reads CASSPRLAGSTDTQYF. CDR3 coding DNA: TGTGCCAGTAGTCCCCGACTAGCGGGGAGCACAGATACGCAGTATTTT.

This clone was recorded a few times. The rearrangement uses TRBV29-1 and TRBJ1-4; TRBD1 matches 7 bases. Looked up from germline, CDR1 is SQVTM and CDR2 is ANQGSEA. The CDR3 is made up of 14 amino acids. J was trimmed by 4 bases and V by 6 bases; bases with no gene match: 8. Here the CDR3 reads CSVSPGGNNEKLFF. The CDR3 DNA is TGCAGCGTCTCGCCAGGGGGTAATAATGAAAAACTGTTTTTT.

The V gene is TRBV9, the J gene TRBJ2-1, with D possibly matching TRBD2 (7 bases). This CDR3 comprises 15 residues. The ends were cut back, 4 bases at V and 5 bases at J, with 16 bases in the middle. Germline CDR1 SGDLS, CDR2 YYNGEE. CDR3 sequence reads: CASSRRGRADNEQFF. The CDR3, as DNA: TGTGCCAGCAGCCGTAGGGGGAGGGCGGACAATGAGCAGTTCTTC.

The V call is TRBV27, the J call TRBJ1-2, with TRBD1 matching 8 bases. Per the germline V gene, CDR1 is MNHEY and CDR2 is SMNVEV (reference sequence). CDR3 length equals 13 residues. V shed 5 bases, J shed 5 bases, and the junction held 4 bases outside the gene matches. The CDR3 spells CASSARQGYGYTF. In nucleotides, the CDR3 is TGTGCCAGCAGTGCCAGACAGGGGTATGGCTACACCTTC.

The chain recombines TRBV4-1 with TRBJ2-1; 8 nucleotides align to TRBD2. This CDR3 comprises 13 residues. Trimming removed 4 bases from V and 9 bases from J; junction bases left unmatched: 5. Germline CDR1 is MGHRA and CDR2 is YSYEKL. The CDR3 DNA reads as TGCGCCAGCAGCCCAAGCGCGGGGGGTGAGCAGTTCTTC. As protein: CASSPSAGGEQFF.

V is TRBV4-3 and J is TRBJ1-3; D might be TRBD1 (5 bases). The length of the CDR3 is 16 residues. Trimming removed 1 base from V and 8 bases from J, with 18 bases in between. Germline-derived CDR1 and CDR2 are LGHNA and YSLEER. DNA for the CDR3: TGCGCCAGCAGCCAAGCGGTTGGGGGGGAGGAGGACACCATATATTTT. This gives the protein CASSQAVGGEEDTIYF.

This sequence joins TRBV5-1 and TRBJ1-3; tentatively, D is TRBD1 (5 bases). CDR1 is SGHRS and CDR2 is YFSETQ in the germline V gene. V lost 5 bases and J 7 bases, leaving 13 bases between the germline ends. The CDR3 extends over 13 amino acids. The CDR3 spells CASSRDGGNTIYF. The CDR3 nucleotides are TGCGCCAGCAGTAGGGACGGAGGGAACACCATATATTTT.

The chain carries TRBV29-1 and TRBJ1-1; 9 bases are a match to TRBD1. Germline CDR1 reads SQVTM; CDR2 reads ANQGSEA. This CDR3 comprises 11 residues. With V trimmed by 7 bases and J by 4 bases, 1 base remained unmatched. CDR3 amino acids: CSGQGVTEAFF. CDR3 sequence (DNA): TGCAGCGGACAGGGGGTCACTGAAGCTTTCTTT.

This chain links TRBV3-1 (or the pseudogene TRBV3-2) with TRBJ2-3; 9 bases agree with TRBD2. The CDR3 totals 17 residues. The trim removed 4 bases at V and 6 bases at J, leaving 14 bases unmatched. Per germline, CDR1 LGHDT and CDR2 YNNKEL (reference sequence). This chain's CDR3 is CASSLPTRTSATDTQYF. CDR3 in DNA: TGTGCCAGCAGCCTCCCTACTAGGACTAGCGCGACGGATACGCAGTATTTT.

This CDR3 reads CASSLEQVGTEAFF. The CDR3 DNA is TGTGCCAGCAGCTTAGAACAGGTGGGGACTGAAGCTTTCTTT. The rearrangement links TRBV7-2 to TRBJ1-1; tentatively, D is TRBD1 (5 bases). V dropped 1 base and J dropped 5 bases, with 11 bases sitting between them. Per germline, CDR1 SGHTA and CDR2 FQGNSA. The CDR3 loop spans 14 amino acids.

The chain links TRBV27 to TRBJ1-6; D remains ambiguous. CDR3 length: 15 residues. Germline CDR1 and CDR2: MNHEY and SMNVEV (reference sequence). The ends were cut back, 2 bases at V and 5 bases at J, with 10 bases in the middle. This chain's CDR3 is CASSLVATDNSPLHF. CDR3 sequence (DNA): TGTGCCAGCAGTTTAGTCGCAACAGATAATTCACCCCTCCACTTT.

V gene TRBV5-1 combines with J gene TRBJ1-2; 9 nucleotides line up with TRBD1. The germline gives CDR1 SGHRS, CDR2 YFSETQ. CDR3 size: 14 residues. Trimming removed 0 bases from V and 4 bases from J; junction bases left unmatched: 1. The CDR3 is CASSLGTGAYGYTF. The CDR3 DNA reads as TGCGCCAGCAGCTTGGGGACAGGGGCCTATGGCTACACCTTC.

The table lists this clone with a few counts. V is TRBV30 and J is TRBJ1-2; D gene uncertain. The CDR3 has 16 amino acids. Germline values: CDR1 GTSNPN, CDR2 SVGIG (reference sequence). V lost 3 bases and J lost 0, with 17 bases in between. The CDR3 is CAWSRQPLPPNYGYTF. The CDR3 DNA reads TGTGCCTGGAGCAGGCAGCCATTGCCCCCTAACTATGGCTACACCTTC.

This clone has more than one count but fewer than ten. The chain is built from TRBV3-1 (or the pseudogene TRBV3-2) and TRBJ1-3; no firm D call. There are 17 residues in the CDR3. V lost 4 bases and J 0 bases, leaving 16 bases between the germline ends. CDR1 LGHDT and CDR2 YNNKEL come from the germline V gene (reference sequence). The CDR3, as DNA: TGTGCCAGCAGCCCGTCGTCGGGAAGCCACTCTGGAAACACCATATATTTT. Translation gives CASSPSSGSHSGNTIYF.

The chain combines TRBV6-6 with TRBJ2-3; no definite D call. The CDR3 contains 13 residues. The ends were cut back, 6 bases at V and 6 bases at J, with 13 bases in the middle. Germline V gives CDR1 MNHNY, CDR2 SVGAGI (reference sequence). The CDR3 loop is CASRESSPDTQYF. CDR3 coding DNA: TGTGCCAGCAGAGAGTCCAGCCCGGATACGCAGTATTTT.

The V gene is TRBV5-1, the J gene TRBJ2-2, with TRBD1 identical over 7 bases. This CDR3 is 14 amino acids long. V shed 2 bases, J shed 3 bases, and the junction held 1 base outside the gene matches. Germline-derived CDR1 and CDR2 are SGHRS and YFSETQ. The CDR3 DNA follows: TGCGCCAGCAGCTTACAGGGGCACACCGGGGAGCTGTTTTTT. Its translation: CASSLQGHTGELFF.

This clone was counted between two and nine times. This rearrangement joins TRBV7-2 to TRBJ1-3; TRBD1 aligns across 7 bases. CDR1 is SGHTA and CDR2 is FQGNSA in the germline V gene. The ends lost 6 bases at V and 4 bases at J; junction bases unmatched: 6. CDR3 size: 14 residues. The CDR3 DNA follows: TGTGCCAGCAGGCGAGGGGGCTCGGGAAACACCATATATTTT. It specifies CASRRGGSGNTIYF.

The chain uses TRBV11-3 and TRBJ2-5; D unresolved. This CDR3 is built from 17 residues. V dropped 0 bases and J dropped 3 bases, with 17 bases sitting between them. Germline assignment: CDR1 SGHNT and CDR2 YENEEA. CDR3: CASSLDGDPAVEETQYF. CDR3 sequence (DNA): TGTGCCAGCAGCTTAGATGGCGACCCGGCGGTGGAAGAGACCCAGTACTTC.

V gene TRBV7-9 combines with J gene TRBJ2-7; no clear D. The V gene lost 0 bases and the J gene lost 2 bases, with 5 bases spanning the gap. The CDR3 length is 13 residues. The germline V gene has CDR1 SEHNR and CDR2 FQNEAQ (reference sequence). CDR3 bases: TGTGCCAGCAGCTTAGCACCCACCTACGAGCAGTACTTC. Protein product: CASSLAPTYEQYF.

This clone was seen a few times. Written as DNA, the CDR3 is TGTGCCAGCAGTACCCGACAGGCCCTCAGTCCCTACGAGCAGTACTTC. The encoded protein is CASSTRQALSPYEQYF. The V call is TRBV27, the J call TRBJ2-7; D perhaps matches TRBD1 (6 bases). Germline CDR1 is MNHEY and CDR2 is SMNVEV (reference sequence). Trimming stripped 5 bases from V and 2 bases from J, with 19 bases between. CDR3 length: 16 amino acids.

The genes are TRBV6-5 and TRBJ2-7, with 7 nucleotides matching TRBD1. The length of the CDR3 is 14 residues. Germline CDR1 is MNHEY and CDR2 is SVGAGI. V was pared by 3 bases and J by 2 bases, with 4 bases of the junction left unmatched. The CDR3 nucleotides are TGTGCCAGCAGTTATGTACAGGGGCCCTACGAGCAGTACTTC. Amino acids: CASSYVQGPYEQYF.